The 3 T cell receptor beta chains below were found in one sample sequenced in a study of blood T cell repertoires in COVID-19. Method: immunoSEQ multiplex PCR; TCRdb's copy keeps in-frame clones and lacks some. This table holds about 110,000 clones, roughly 87% found once. The sequenced sample was peripheral blood. The receptor source for this set is a human donor in a cohort sampled during active COVID-19.

The genes are TRBV30 and TRBJ1-3; a weak D match, TRBD1 (5 bases). The CDR3 has 14 residues. Between the trimmed V and J ends, which lost 5 bases and 0 bases, there was a span of 11 bases. In germline, CDR1 is GTSNPN, CDR2 SVGIG (reference sequence). As DNA, the CDR3 is TGTGCCTGGCGGGGGACGGCCTCTGGAAACACCATATATTTT. This encodes CAWRGTASGNTIYF.

The rearrangement links TRBV3-1 (or the pseudogene TRBV3-2) to TRBJ2-1, with TRBD1 matching 7 bases. CDR3 length: 15 amino acids. The germline V gene has CDR1 LGHDT and CDR2 YNNKEL (reference sequence). Trimming took 5 bases from V and 5 from J; bases not matched to a gene: 9. The CDR3: CASSSGTVSNNEQFF. Here the CDR3 DNA reads TGTGCCAGCAGCTCCGGGACAGTCAGCAACAATGAGCAGTTCTTC.

V is TRBV7-2 and J is TRBJ2-7; TRBD2 matches 10 bases. The V gene end was trimmed by 3 bases and the J gene end by 5 bases; junction bases not matched to a gene: 7. Germline loops: CDR1 SGHTA, CDR2 FQGNSA. This CDR3 has 15 residues. CDR3 nucleotides: TGTGCCAGCAGCTTGAGAGCGGGGGGGCGAGACGAGCAGTACTTC. As protein: CASSLRAGGRDEQYF. The whole variable domain, filled in from reference TRBV7-2 and TRBJ2-7, reads GAGVSQSPSNKVTEKGKDVELRCDPISGHTALYWYRQSLGQGLEFLIYFQGNSAPDKSGLPSDRFSAERTGGSVSTLTIQRTQQEDSAVYLCASSLRAGGRDEQYFGPGTRLTVT.